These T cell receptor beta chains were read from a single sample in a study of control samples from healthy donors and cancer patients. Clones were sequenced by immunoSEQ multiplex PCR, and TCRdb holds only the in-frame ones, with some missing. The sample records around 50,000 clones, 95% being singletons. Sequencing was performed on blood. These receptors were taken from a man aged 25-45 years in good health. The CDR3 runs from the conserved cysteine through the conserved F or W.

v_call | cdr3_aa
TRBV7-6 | CASSLVGGTAANTGELFF
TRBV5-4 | CASSLEGRYEQYF
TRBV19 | CASSRGQGMNTEAFF
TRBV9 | CASSGPGTGYYEQYF
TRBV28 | CASSSPGLASSTDTQYF
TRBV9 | CASSVDSAGSDTQYF
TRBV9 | CASSVVGNSPLHF
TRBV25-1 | CASSGDWENIQYF
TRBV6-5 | CASSYAPNQPQHF
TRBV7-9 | CAYLLAGNIVNTGELFF